This T cell receptor beta chain appears in the sequencing data of a study of shared clonotypes between healthy human individuals. Profiled with immunoSEQ multiplex PCR; TCRdb holds only in-frame clones, not every one. The sample gives about 79,000 clones, 62% of which show up once; over 50% is in the top ten. The CDR3 consists of 14 residues. The V and J ends lost 7 bases and 2 bases respectively, with 12 bases between them. From germline, CDR1 is SNHLY and CDR2 FYNNEI. The receptor was isolated from a man aged 25 to 40 in good health. The sample was memory CD8+ T cells sorted from blood. The subset here: CD45RO+ cells pooled with CCR7-negative TemRA cells. V usage is TRBV2 and J usage is TRBJ2-1, with a possible D match to TRBD2 (6 bases). The CDR3, as DNA: TGTGCCAGCAACGGCGGGACGGCCTACAATGAGCAGTTCTTC. Protein sequence: CASNGGTAYNEQFF. Using reference TRBV2 and TRBJ2-1 for the parts outside the CDR3, the full variable domain is EPEVTQTPSHQVTQMGQEVILRCVPISNHLYFYWYRQILGQKVEFLVSFYNNEISEKSEIFDDQFSVERPDGSNFTLKIRSTKLEDSAMYFCASNGGTAYNEQFFGPGTRLTVL.